This TCR beta chain was recovered during a study of Ad26.COV2.S vaccination and SARS-CoV-2 variants. Study-wide results and limits: Recipients given vaccine exceeded placebo recipients in spike-specific TCR breadth.

Points on this clone: As yet, its antigen is unknown.

Only in-frame clones appear in the TCRdb table, and some are missing; sequencing was by immunoSEQ multiplex PCR. The table has around 340,000 clones, approximately 86% seen once. The treatment: around 19 received Ad26.COV2.S at low or high dose, single or two shots; roughly five received placebo; per-sample allocation not given. Collection of the samples took place on day 63 after the first injection of vaccine or placebo. Donation was by an adult aged 18-55 years who was in Boston. Expression of Wuhan-strain SARS-CoV-2 spike came from the Ad26 vector that formed the vaccine. The sample consisted of peripheral blood, taken in a trial of Ad26.COV2.S vaccine versus placebo. This TCR was recovered from a person aged 18-65 years who received the Ad26.COV2.S COVID-19 vaccine or a placebo.

CDR3 in amino acids: CASSFKVGLATNEQFF. The CDR3 DNA reads TGTGCCAGCAGTTTTAAGGTCGGACTAGCGACGAATGAGCAGTTCTTC. This chain uses TRBV27 with TRBJ2-1, with 9 nucleotides matching TRBD2. V lost 3 bases and J lost 7; bases outside the gene matches: 10. Germline V gene sequence: CDR1 MNHEY, CDR2 SMNVEV (reference sequence). This CDR3 spans 16 amino acids.